A single sample is the source of the 22 T cell receptor beta chains below, sequenced in a study of blood T cell repertoires in COVID-19. The method was immunoSEQ multiplex PCR; TCRdb's version includes in-frame clones alone and lacks a portion of them. The sample holds about 180,000 clones, around four fifths seen once. The sample taken for sequencing was peripheral blood. Every receptor here comes from a woman in her 70s with COVID-19, enrolled during active disease.

V and J are TRBV7-2 and TRBJ1-3; D is undetermined. Germline V lookup: CDR1 SGHTA, CDR2 FQGNSA. Trimming pared 1 base from V and 3 bases from J, leaving 7 bases between. The CDR3 loop spans 14 amino acids. CDR3 sequence (DNA): TGTGCCAGCAGCTTAGATAGTGGTGGAAACACCATATATTTT. This codes for CASSLDSGGNTIYF.

The rearrangement uses TRBV21-1 and TRBJ2-1; the D segment call TRBD2 is taken from the table without a DNA check. TRBV21-1 counts as a pseudogene. The CDR3 has 15 residues. The CDR3 sequence: CASSKIKRSYNEQFF. Written as DNA, the CDR3 is TGTGCCAGCAGCAAGATAAAGCGCTCCTACAATGAGCAGTTCTTC.

The chain combines TRBV28 with TRBJ1-2; tentatively, D is TRBD1 (5 bases). The CDR3 is 15 amino acids. The germline gives CDR1 MDHEN, CDR2 SYDVKM. Trimming shortened V by 5 bases and J by 5 bases, and 18 bases separated the two germline ends. CDR3 DNA: TGTGCCAGCAGTATCTCTCGGGGGTATACTTATGGCTACACCTTC. Protein sequence: CASSISRGYTYGYTF.

This chain joins TRBV7-3 and TRBJ2-7, with TRBD2 matching 9 bases. Trimming cost V 2 bases and J 6 bases; bases outside gene matches: 5. Per germline, CDR1 SGHTA and CDR2 FQGTGA. The CDR3 sequence is 14 residues long. CDR3 sequence (DNA): TGTGCCAGCAGCTTATCAGGACTAGCGACCGAGCAGTACTTC. Translated: CASSLSGLATEQYF.

The V call is TRBV28, the J call TRBJ2-2; 11 bases fit TRBD1. Germline-derived CDR1 and CDR2 are MDHEN and SYDVKM. With V trimmed by 5 bases and J by 6 bases, 5 bases remained unmatched. CDR3 size: 15 residues. The DNA of the CDR3 is TGTGCCAGCAGTAGACCGGGACAGGGGGCCGGGGAGCTGTTTTTT. Its translation is CASSRPGQGAGELFF.

The DNA for the CDR3 is TGTGCCAGCTCACCCACAAACCGGGACTCTAGGAACTATGGCTACACCTTC. Its protein product is CASSPTNRDSRNYGYTF. The chain is built from TRBV18 and TRBJ1-2, with a weak D call TRBD1 (5 bases). V shed 3 bases and J shed 2 bases, with 19 bases lying between them. The length of the CDR3 is 17 residues. Germline lookup yields CDR1 KGHSH and CDR2 LQKENI.

The rearrangement links TRBV15 to TRBJ2-1; possible D gene TRBD1, 5 bases. The CDR3 has 15 residues. CDR1 is LNHNV, CDR2 YYDKDF, per germline (reference sequence). Trimming left V 8 bases short and J 2 bases short, with 16 bases between. The CDR3 bases are TGTGCCACCGCGGACACACCCTACCCCTACAATGAGCAGTTCTTC. It encodes CATADTPYPYNEQFF. Combining the CDR3 with reference TRBV15 and TRBJ2-1 gives the whole variable domain DAMVIQNPRYQVTQFGKPVTLSCSQTLNHNVMYWYQQKSSQAPKLLFHYYDKDFNNEADTPDNFQSRRPNTSFCFLDIRSPGLGDTAMYLCATADTPYPYNEQFFGPGTRLTVL.

This clone appeared a single time. The chain has TRBV25-1 and TRBJ2-5; 11 positions agree with TRBD1. The CDR3 runs to 16 residues. Germline CDR1 reads MGHDK; CDR2 reads SYGVNS. Trimming took 4 bases from V and 7 from J; bases not matched to a gene: 11. The CDR3 sequence: CASSVGGQGALGTQYF. The CDR3 bases are TGTGCCAGCAGTGTCGGAGGACAGGGGGCTCTTGGGACCCAGTACTTC.

This clone was detected once. This same CDR3 is encoded by further DNA sequences in the sample. The V call is TRBV18, the J call TRBJ2-1; D is perhaps TRBD1 (6 bases). The CDR3 has 13 residues. Germline V CDR1 and CDR2: KGHSH, LQKENI. V lost 3 bases and J 4 bases, leaving 7 bases between the germline ends. The CDR3 region is CASSPQGYNEQFF. The CDR3, as DNA: TGTGCCAGCTCACCCCAGGGGTACAATGAGCAGTTCTTC.

This sequence joins TRBV6-2 or TRBV6-3 and TRBJ2-7; D might be TRBD2 (6 bases). V lost 3 bases, J lost 8 bases, and 14 bases lay in between. Germline values: CDR1 MNHEY, CDR2 SVGEGT. CDR3 length: 13 amino acids. The CDR3 here is CASSYGGVIKQYF. The CDR3 DNA is TGTGCCAGCAGTTATGGCGGGGTCATAAAGCAGTACTTC.

This clone appeared once. A junction end diverges from the germline sequence, so it may reflect a read error. This rearrangement joins TRBV10-2 to TRBJ2-7, with D possibly TRBD1 on 6 matching bases. CDR3 size: 16 residues. Germline CDR1 reads WSHSY; CDR2 reads SAAADI. CDR3 sequence reads: CASSESQGLVSYEQYF. The CDR3 bases are TGCGCCAGCAGTGAGTCGCAGGGGCTTGTATCCTATGAGCAGTACTTC.

This rearrangement joins TRBV5-6 to TRBJ1-4; no clear D. Trimming took 3 bases from V and 0 from J, leaving 12 bases between them. The CDR3 has 16 residues. CDR1 and CDR2 (germline): SGHDT, YYEEEE. This CDR3 reads CASSWEGSTTNEKLFF. CDR3 nucleotides: TGTGCCAGCAGCTGGGAGGGCAGCACAACTAATGAAAAACTGTTTTTT.

This clone was recorded a few times. The CDR3 reads CASTDTNPNQPQHF. DNA for the CDR3: TGTGCCAGCACGGACACGAACCCCAATCAGCCCCAGCATTTT. This chain uses TRBV6-5 with TRBJ1-5, with D tentatively TRBD1 (5 bases). Trimming left V 7 bases short and J 3 bases short, with 13 bases between. The CDR3 covers 14 residues. Per the germline V gene, CDR1 is MNHEY and CDR2 is SVGAGI.

V gene TRBV24-1 combines with J gene TRBJ2-5, with D possibly TRBD1 on 6 matching bases. This CDR3 is built from 15 residues. Germline lookup yields CDR1 KGHDR and CDR2 SFDVKD. Between the trimmed V and J ends, which lost 3 bases and 0 bases, there was a span of 10 bases. DNA for the CDR3: TGTGCCACCAGTGATAGCCGACAGGACCAAGAGACCCAGTACTTC. Amino acid sequence: CATSDSRQDQETQYF.

This clone was counted a few times. V usage is TRBV3-1 (or the pseudogene TRBV3-2) and J usage is TRBJ2-5; D perhaps matches TRBD2 (6 bases). The germline gives CDR1 LGHDT, CDR2 YNNKEL (reference sequence). The CDR3 extends over 15 amino acids. Trimming removed 4 bases from V and 2 bases from J, with 14 bases in between. CDR3 protein: CASSRGTERQETQYF. The CDR3 nucleotides are TGTGCCAGCAGCCGAGGGACTGAGAGACAAGAGACCCAGTACTTC.

The gene calls are TRBV19 and TRBJ1-2, with 7 bases identical to TRBD1. In germline, CDR1 is LNHDA, CDR2 SQIVND (reference sequence). The CDR3 is made up of 15 amino acids. After removal of 4 bases from V and 4 bases from J, the junction contained 9 bases not matched to a gene. CDR3 nucleotides: TGTGCCAGTAGTAAGGGGACAGCCAGCCTCTATGGCTACACCTTC. Encoded protein: CASSKGTASLYGYTF.

V gene TRBV3-1 (or the pseudogene TRBV3-2) combines with J gene TRBJ2-7; maybe TRBD2 (6 bases). Between the trimmed V and J ends, which lost 5 bases and 0 bases, there was a span of 14 bases. In germline, CDR1 is LGHDT, CDR2 YNNKEL (reference sequence). This CDR3 is built from 15 residues. CDR3 region: CASSDTGTASYEQYF. CDR3 DNA: TGTGCCAGCAGCGATACCGGGACTGCCTCCTACGAGCAGTACTTC.

A note on this clone: This sample includes further DNA sequences coding for the same CDR3. V usage is TRBV18 and J usage is TRBJ2-5; TRBD2 matches at 8 bases. The V gene's germline CDR1 is KGHSH and CDR2 LQKENI. After removal of 3 bases from V and 3 bases from J, the junction contained 0 bases not matched to a gene. CDR3 length: 13 residues. This chain's CDR3 is CASSPGLEETQYF. The CDR3 bases are TGTGCCAGCTCACCGGGACTAGAAGAGACCCAGTACTTC. The full variable domain, completed using reference TRBV18 and TRBJ2-5, is NAGVMQNPRHLVRRRGQEARLRCSPMKGHSHVYWYRQLPEEGLKFMVYLQKENIIDESGMPKERFSAEFPKEGPSILRIQQVVRGDSAAYFCASSPGLEETQYFGPGTRLLVL.

The sample holds one count of this clone. The rearrangement links TRBV2 to TRBJ2-2, with D unresolved. This CDR3 comprises 15 residues. CDR1 and CDR2 (germline): SNHLY, FYNNEI. Trimming left V 2 bases short and J 6 bases short, with 13 bases between. The DNA for the CDR3 is TGTGCCAGCAGTGAATCGCGGTACGTGGCCGGGGAGCTGTTTTTT. Its protein is CASSESRYVAGELFF.

This clone was observed many times. This chain's CDR3 is CASKGPGNPKAFF. The DNA of the CDR3 is TGTGCCAGCAAAGGGCCGGGGAACCCCAAAGCTTTCTTT. This chain connects TRBV6-5 to TRBJ1-1; D ambiguous. Germline assignment: CDR1 MNHEY and CDR2 SVGAGI. The CDR3 extends over 13 amino acids. V was pared by 7 bases and J by 9 bases, with 18 bases between.

As concerns this clone: One end of the junction varies from germline; a read error may be responsible. The same CDR3 is also encoded by other DNA sequences in this sample. The chain combines TRBV27 with TRBJ1-2; the D gene is possibly TRBD1 (5 bases). Germline V gives CDR1 MNHEY, CDR2 SMNVEV (reference sequence). The CDR3 extends over 15 amino acids. This CDR3 reads CASSSYPGHSYGYTF. The CDR3 coding sequence is TGTGCCAGTAGTTCCTACCCCGGACACAGCTATGGCTACACCTTC.

This clone appeared once. The V call is TRBV12-3 or TRBV12-4, the J call TRBJ2-1, with TRBD2 as a possible D gene (5 bases). The CDR3 contains 13 residues. V shed 6 bases and J shed 9 bases, with 15 bases lying between them. The CDR3 loop is CASRGVPAGEQFF. CDR3 sequence (DNA): TGTGCCAGCAGGGGAGTGCCCGCGGGTGAGCAGTTCTTC.